The present TCR beta chain was sequenced within a study of blood T cell repertoires in COVID-19. Overall study context: Sites across the United States, Italy and Spain contributed samples from acute and convalescent COVID-19.

The table came from immunoSEQ multiplex PCR; TCRdb's copy has only in-frame clones and leaves some out. The sample yields some 170,000 clones, around four fifths seen once. J gave up 3 bases and V 1 base, and 1 base lay outside the gene matches. The CDR3 extends over 13 amino acids. Germline values: CDR1 SGHDT, CDR2 YYEEEE. This receptor was taken from a woman of 80 years or more with acute or convalescent COVID-19. Input material: peripheral blood. The chain is built from TRBV5-6 and TRBJ2-7; 7 nucleotides agree with TRBD1. Here the CDR3 reads CASSLTGVYEQYF. CDR3 nucleotides: TGTGCCAGCAGCTTGACAGGGGTCTACGAGCAGTACTTC.